These 31 T cell receptor beta chains came from one sample sequenced in a study of vaccination and CD4 T cells after COVID-19. With the Oncomine TCR Beta short-read assay, DNA from cultured CD4+ T cells was sequenced. MiXCR, applied by TCRdb to the PCR reads, yields one record per CDR3 protein. The data hold tens of thousands of distinct CDR3 sequences, with around two fifths observed a single time. Their target antigens are unknown. Time point reported: late sampling 161 to 241 days after vaccination in three convalescent patients. The treatment denotes: approximately nine-day PBMC culture with coronavirus spike peptide pools or control peptides (ViraFEST assay). This sample comprised CD4+ T cells from blood, cultured in vitro, obtained about 7 months after SARS-CoV-2 vaccination. Receptor source: a human donor who had recovered from COVID-19.

This clonotype has just a few counts. The rearrangement uses TRBV20-1 and TRBJ1-6; D gene uncertain. V lost 0 bases, J lost 5 bases, and 2 bases lay in between. CDR3 length: 12 amino acids. The germline gives CDR1 DFQATT, CDR2 SNEGSKA (reference sequence). Written as DNA, the CDR3 is TGCAGTGCTAGAGATAATAATTCACCCCTCCACTTT. It yields the protein CSARDNNSPLHF.

This clonotype was observed a few times. The chain links TRBV7-2 to TRBJ2-7, with 16 bases matching TRBD2. The CDR3 is 17 amino acids. Germline lookup yields CDR1 SGHTA and CDR2 FQGNSA. Unmatched junction bases numbered 7, after V lost 4 bases and J lost 4 bases. The CDR3 DNA reads TGTGCCAGCAGCTCGCCGGGGACTAGCGGGGGGGGATACGAGCAGTACTTC. Translating gives CASSSPGTSGGGYEQYF.

This clonotype has only a few counts. The CDR3, as DNA: TGTGCCAGCAGTGCTCCGGGACAGGGAAAGGATGGCTACACCTTC. Protein: CASSAPGQGKDGYTF. The rearrangement joins TRBV28 to TRBJ1-2; 9 positions match TRBD1. The CDR3 has 15 amino acids. The J segment lost 6 bases and the V segment lost 5 bases, leaving 10 bases of the junction unmatched. Germline-derived CDR1 and CDR2 are MDHEN and SYDVKM.

This clonotype was seen only a few times. The chain links TRBV7-6 to TRBJ1-3; perhaps TRBD1 as D (6 bases). The CDR3 contains 15 residues. Germline V gene sequence: CDR1 SGHVS, CDR2 FNYEAQ. V lost 7 bases and J 0 bases, leaving 13 bases between the germline ends. For the CDR3, the DNA is TGTGCCAGCAAAAGGGACAACCTCTCTGGAAACACCATATATTTT. It codes for CASKRDNLSGNTIYF.

The gene calls are TRBV15 and TRBJ1-2; tentatively, D is TRBD1 (5 bases). The V gene's germline CDR1 is LNHNV and CDR2 YYDKDF (reference sequence). The CDR3 consists of 19 residues. Trimming pared 2 bases from V and 0 bases from J, leaving 22 bases between. The CDR3: CATSRTLTERAAANYGYTF. The CDR3 nucleotides read TGTGCCACCAGCAGAACCTTGACAGAAAGGGCGGCCGCTAACTATGGCTACACCTTC. The variable domain in full, with the rest retrieved from reference TRBV15 and TRBJ1-2, is DAMVIQNPRYQVTQFGKPVTLSCSQTLNHNVMYWYQQKSSQAPKLLFHYYDKDFNNEADTPDNFQSRRPNTSFCFLDIRSPGLGDTAMYLCATSRTLTERAAANYGYTFGSGTRLTVV.

The CDR3 region is CASSQSQDYEQYF. CDR3 in DNA: TGCGCCAGCAGTCAGTCCCAGGACTACGAGCAGTACTTC. The V gene is TRBV23-1, the J gene TRBJ2-7; D gene unclear. TRBV23-1 is assigned to the ORF class and has an uncertain function. V was clipped by 3 bases and J by 3 bases, with 9 bases between them. The CDR3 contains 13 residues.

The gene calls are TRBV6-5 and TRBJ1-2; D is perhaps TRBD1 (5 bases). V shed 4 bases and J shed 8 bases, with 11 bases lying between them. The CDR3 loop spans 12 amino acids. Germline V gene sequence: CDR1 MNHEY, CDR2 SVGAGI. CDR3: CASSLAGSGYTF. The CDR3 nucleotides are TGTGCCAGCAGTTTAGCAGGGAGCGGCTACACCTTC.

This clonotype has only a few counts. The rearrangement joins TRBV21-1 to TRBJ2-5; the table assigns TRBD1, which was not confirmed against the DNA. TRBV21-1 is tagged as a pseudogene. This CDR3 is 15 amino acids long. In DNA, the CDR3 is TGTGCCAGCAGCAACCGCCGCAGGGCTGGCGAGACCCAGTACTTC. Translation gives CASSNRRRAGETQYF.

This clonotype was found a few times. This chain links TRBV4-1 with TRBJ1-2; D is undetermined. Trimming stripped 0 bases from V and 5 bases from J, with 4 bases between. CDR1 is MGHRA, CDR2 YSYEKL, per germline. The length of the CDR3 is 12 residues. The CDR3 DNA is TGCGCCAGCAGCCAAGAAGGGTATGGCTACACCTTC. Its translation: CASSQEGYGYTF.

The chain couples TRBV5-6 to TRBJ1-6, with D possibly TRBD1 on 6 matching bases. Trimming cost V 0 bases and J 5 bases, with 6 bases left between them. This CDR3 comprises 14 residues. The germline gives CDR1 SGHDT, CDR2 YYEEEE. The CDR3 sequence is CASSLDRDNSPLHF. The CDR3 DNA is TGTGCCAGCAGCTTGGACAGGGATAATTCACCCCTCCACTTT.

This clonotype has a handful of counts. The rearrangement uses TRBV7-9 and TRBJ2-1; D remains unclear. V dropped 7 bases and J dropped 0 bases, with 16 bases sitting between them. Germline V CDR1 and CDR2: SEHNR, FQNEAQ (reference sequence). This CDR3 is built from 16 residues. The CDR3 bases are TGTGCCAGCACCCCCCGGGCAGCTAGCTCCTACAATGAGCAGTTCTTC. Translation: CASTPRAASSYNEQFF.

The V call is TRBV2, the J call TRBJ2-7, with D possibly matching TRBD1 (6 bases). Germline V lookup: CDR1 SNHLY, CDR2 FYNNEI. The V end was cut by 7 bases, the J end by 4 bases, with 17 bases between. The CDR3 totals 14 residues. CDR3 nucleotides: TGTGCCAGCACCTACCAGGGGATCAGGTACGAGCAGTACTTC. Its protein is CASTYQGIRYEQYF.

The V call is TRBV20-1, the J call TRBJ2-7, with unresolved D. The CDR3 spans 13 residues. Germline CDR1 DFQATT, CDR2 SNEGSKA (reference sequence). V dropped 5 bases and J dropped 7 bases, with 18 bases sitting between them. In DNA form, the CDR3 reads TGCAGTGCTCCAGGACCGACGACCCGGGAGCAGTACTTC. Translating gives CSAPGPTTREQYF.

This clonotype was observed a single time. This chain joins TRBV5-5 and TRBJ1-2, with D possibly TRBD1 on 5 matching bases. V shed 2 bases and J shed 13 bases, with 18 bases lying between them. The germline CDR1 and CDR2 sequences are SGHKS and YYEKEE (reference sequence). The CDR3 is made up of 13 amino acids. The CDR3 is CASSFQGQIPGTF. In DNA, the CDR3 is TGTGCCAGCAGCTTCCAGGGCCAAATTCCCGGCACCTTC.

In its sample, this clonotype was seen a few times. The chain combines TRBV15 with TRBJ2-2, with TRBD2 as a possible D gene (5 bases). Trimming shortened V by 3 bases and J by 1 base, and 12 bases separated the two germline ends. The CDR3 has 16 amino acids. From germline, CDR1 is LNHNV and CDR2 YYDKDF (reference sequence). CDR3 coding DNA: TGTGCCACCAGCAGGGACGCCCGGGGGAACACCGGGGAGCTGTTTTTT. Translated, it gives CATSRDARGNTGELFF.

The CDR3 nucleotides read TGTGCCAGCACGACAGGCTCCTACGAGCAGTACTTC. This gives the protein CASTTGSYEQYF. The chain recombines TRBV28 with TRBJ2-7, with D possibly matching TRBD1 (6 bases). CDR3 length: 12 residues. The germline V gene encodes CDR1 MDHEN and CDR2 SYDVKM. The V and J ends lost 7 bases and 0 bases respectively, with 7 bases between them. The variable domain in full, completed from reference TRBV28 and TRBJ2-7, reads DVKVTQSSRYLVKRTGEKVFLECVQDMDHENMFWYRQDPGLGLRLIYFSYDVKMKEKGDIPEGYSVSREKKERFSLILESASTNQTSMYLCASTTGSYEQYFGPGTRLTVT.

The rearrangement joins TRBV7-2 to TRBJ2-5; TRBD2 matches at 10 bases. CDR3 size: 17 residues. Germline V gene sequence: CDR1 SGHTA, CDR2 FQGNSA. J gave up 5 bases and V 4 bases, and 13 bases lay outside the gene matches. CDR3 amino acids: CASSSPVIAGGRETQYF. CDR3 in DNA: TGTGCCAGCAGCTCGCCGGTGATAGCGGGAGGCCGGGAGACCCAGTACTTC. Full variable domain (missing parts from reference TRBV7-2 and TRBJ2-5): GAGVSQSPSNKVTEKGKDVELRCDPISGHTALYWYRQSLGQGLEFLIYFQGNSAPDKSGLPSDRFSAERTGGSVSTLTIQRTQQEDSAVYLCASSSPVIAGGRETQYFGPGTRLLVL.

The table lists this clonotype with a few counts. CDR3 protein: CSVHLLRQGASEQYF. The CDR3 nucleotides read TGCAGTGTACACTTACTAAGACAGGGCGCTAGCGAGCAGTACTTC. The V and J genes are TRBV20-1 and TRBJ2-7; 7 bases align to TRBD1. With 7 bases clipped from V and 6 bases from J, the junction kept 18 bases outside the gene matches. The CDR3 runs to 15 residues. CDR1 is DFQATT and CDR2 is SNEGSKA in the germline V gene (reference sequence).

This clonotype was observed a few times. The rearrangement links TRBV6-5 to TRBJ1-1; 7 positions agree with TRBD1. V gave up 4 bases and J gave up 5 bases; unmatched junction bases: 7. CDR1 and CDR2 from the germline V gene are MNHEY and SVGAGI. The CDR3 covers 14 residues. CDR3: CASSFYRGGTEAFF. The CDR3 nucleotides read TGTGCCAGCAGTTTCTACAGGGGAGGGACTGAAGCTTTCTTT.

The rearrangement joins TRBV5-4 to TRBJ1-2; D call uncertain. The CDR3 sequence is 15 residues long. Germline V CDR1 and CDR2: SGHNT, YYREEE (reference sequence). Trimming shortened V by 2 bases and J by 3 bases, and 14 bases separated the two germline ends. The CDR3 DNA is TGTGCCAGCAGCTTTGTGGGGAGGTACGACTATGGCTACACCTTC. It codes for CASSFVGRYDYGYTF.

This clonotype occurred a few times. The chain joins TRBV7-9 to TRBJ2-5, with 13 bases matching TRBD2. CDR1 SEHNR and CDR2 FQNEAQ come from the germline V gene (reference sequence). Trimming at V came to 2 bases and at J to 4 bases, leaving 4 bases not matched to a gene. CDR3 size: 16 residues. CDR3 sequence (DNA): TGTGCCAGCAGCTTAACTAGCGGGAGGGCCGGAGAGACCCAGTACTTC. Amino acids: CASSLTSGRAGETQYF.

The gene calls are TRBV10-1 and TRBJ2-5, with D perhaps being TRBD1 or TRBD2 (6 bases each). Trimming took off 11 bases at V and 4 bases at J, with 23 bases between the two ends. The CDR3 extends over 15 amino acids. The germline V gene encodes CDR1 WNHNN and CDR2 SYGVQD (reference sequence). The CDR3 nucleotides read TGCGCCGGAGGGGGACCTCGAAATTGGGTAGAGACCCAGTACTTC. Translating it yields CAGGGPRNWVETQYF.

The table lists this clonotype with a few counts. The junction departs from germline at one end; a sequencing error may be responsible. The chain has TRBV7-7 and TRBJ2-5, with D hard to call. Germline V gene data show CDR1 as SSHAT and CDR2 as FNYEAQ (reference sequence). The CDR3 sequence is 14 residues long. The CDR3 sequence: CASSLVGRQETQYF. CDR3 nucleotides: TGTGCTAGCAGCTTGGTGGGCCGGCAAGAGACCCAGTACTTC.

The V gene is TRBV2, the J gene TRBJ1-5; D is possibly TRBD1 (6 bases). Per germline, CDR1 SNHLY and CDR2 FYNNEI. The germline V and J ends were trimmed by 4 bases and 0 bases, with 10 bases remaining between them. This CDR3 is 15 amino acids long. CDR3 sequence reads: CASSGTVFSNQPQHF. In DNA, the CDR3 is TGTGCCAGCAGTGGGACAGTTTTTAGCAATCAGCCCCAGCATTTT.

CDR3 DNA sequence: TGTGCCAGCAGCCCTCAGGGGGGGAAGGTCAGCTCACCCCTCCACTTT. This encodes CASSPQGGKVSSPLHF. V is TRBV11-2 and J is TRBJ1-6, with 7 nucleotides matching TRBD1. Looked up from germline, CDR1 is SGHAT and CDR2 is FQNNGV. The trim removed 5 bases at V and 10 bases at J, leaving 14 bases unmatched. This CDR3 is built from 16 residues.

This clonotype was seen a few times. The CDR3 DNA reads TGTGCCAGCAGCTCAAAGACAGGCCACCAAGAGACCCAGTACTTC. This translates into CASSSKTGHQETQYF. V usage is TRBV5-4 and J usage is TRBJ2-5; D possibly corresponds to TRBD1 (6 bases). There are 15 residues in the CDR3. CDR1 and CDR2 (germline): SGHNT, YYREEE (reference sequence). Trimming shortened V by 3 bases and J by 0 bases, and 12 bases separated the two germline ends.

In its sample, this clonotype was seen a few times. The gene calls are TRBV20-1 and TRBJ2-5; D remains ambiguous. This CDR3 region has 13 residues. CDR1 is DFQATT and CDR2 is SNEGSKA in the germline V gene (reference sequence). V lost 4 bases to trimming and J lost 5 bases, with 14 bases between them. The CDR3: CSATRWARETQYF. CDR3 in DNA: TGCAGTGCTACCCGATGGGCCCGTGAGACCCAGTACTTC.

The V gene is TRBV5-4, the J gene TRBJ2-7, with 7 bases fitting TRBD1. CDR1 and CDR2 from the germline V gene are SGHNT and YYREEE (reference sequence). J was trimmed by 2 bases and V by 3 bases; bases with no gene match: 8. The CDR3 runs to 15 residues. This chain's CDR3 is CASSSPRDSPYEQYF. CDR3 DNA: TGTGCCAGCAGCTCTCCCAGGGACAGCCCCTACGAGCAGTACTTC.

This chain connects TRBV20-1 to TRBJ2-7, with 7 nucleotides matching TRBD2. Germline CDR1 reads DFQATT; CDR2 reads SNEGSKA (reference sequence). With 2 bases clipped from V and 5 bases from J, the junction kept 6 bases outside the gene matches. This CDR3 comprises 13 residues. CDR3 in amino acids: CSARRAGRDEQYF. The CDR3 region has the DNA TGCAGTGCTAGAAGAGCGGGGCGGGACGAGCAGTACTTC.

The chain carries TRBV6-1 and TRBJ2-7; a weak D match, TRBD1 (6 bases). Trimming cost V 6 bases and J 6 bases, with 18 bases left between them. The CDR3 has 14 residues. Per the germline V gene, CDR1 is MNHNS and CDR2 is SASEGT. CDR3 residues: CASRDSISSREQYF. As DNA, the CDR3 is TGTGCCAGCAGGGACAGCATAAGTTCGCGCGAGCAGTACTTC.

The rearrangement links TRBV5-1 to TRBJ1-2, with 7 positions matching TRBD1. The J segment lost 6 bases and the V segment lost 2 bases, leaving 7 bases of the junction unmatched. Germline V gene lookup returns CDR1 SGHRS and CDR2 YFSETQ. The CDR3 is 14 amino acids. CDR3 region: CASSLRTGSDGYTF. The CDR3 nucleotides read TGCGCCAGCAGCTTAAGGACAGGTTCCGATGGCTACACCTTC.